This T cell receptor beta chain originates from a study of T cells after yellow fever vaccination. Study summary: For low cell numbers, libraries were made with SMART-Seq v4 Ultra Low Input.

After removal of 0 bases from V and 7 bases from J, the junction contained 6 bases not matched to a gene. The CDR3 covers 14 residues. Germline V gene data show CDR1 as ENHRY and CDR2 as SYGVKD. A remark on this clonotype: Antigen unknown.

Each CDR3 protein gets one entry after TCRdb re-called the 5' RACE reads with MiXCR. This table has 400,000 or so distinct CDR3 sequences, approximately 19% appearing once. Study results and caveats: Highly abundant clonotypes carried over from the bulk population could end up in FACS-sorted repertoires as contaminants. Weaker, the secondary response had a peak occurring faster, on day 5 versus 15. The booster saw the reappearance of most primary-vaccination clones (approximately 96% CD4, less than 90% CD8).

The TCR comes from a man between 18 and 29 years old who received the YFV17D yellow fever vaccine. Sequencing used PBMCs, obtained before the yellow fever booster vaccination. The gene calls are TRBV10-3 and TRBJ2-7, with 7 nucleotides matching TRBD1. The CDR3 protein is CAISESVTGTEQYF. CDR3 bases: TGTGCCATCAGTGAGTCCGTGACAGGGACGGAGCAGTACTTC.